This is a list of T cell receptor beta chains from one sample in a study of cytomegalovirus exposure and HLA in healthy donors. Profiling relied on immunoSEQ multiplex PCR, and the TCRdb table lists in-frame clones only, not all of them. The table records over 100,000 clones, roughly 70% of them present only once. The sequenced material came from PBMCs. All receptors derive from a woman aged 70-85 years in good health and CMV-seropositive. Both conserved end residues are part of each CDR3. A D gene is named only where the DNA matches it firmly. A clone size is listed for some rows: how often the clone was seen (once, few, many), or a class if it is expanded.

CDR3 protein: CASSVAPNTDYGYTF
CDR3 DNA: TGTGCCAGCAGCGTAGCGCCAAATACGGACTATGGCTACACCTTC
V gene: TRBV9
D gene: NA
J gene: TRBJ1-2
clone size: NA

CDR3 protein: CASGLKERNTEAFF
CDR3 DNA: TGTGCTAGTGGGCTGAAAGAGAGGAACACTGAAGCTTTCTTT
V gene: TRBV12-5
D gene: NA
J gene: TRBJ1-1
clone size: NA

CDR3 protein: CASSFPGGGIQETQYF
CDR3 DNA: TGTGCCAGCAGCTTCCCGGGCGGGGGGATCCAAGAGACCCAGTACTTC
V gene: TRBV7-8
D gene: TRBD2
J gene: TRBJ2-5
clone size: NA

CDR3 protein: CASRFGAGAGETQYF
CDR3 DNA: NA
V gene: TRBV12-2
D gene: NA
J gene: TRBJ2-5
clone size: NA

CDR3 protein: CASSSGSGPEAFF
CDR3 DNA: TGTGCCAGCAGCTCGGGTAGCGGTCCTGAAGCTTTCTTT
V gene: TRBV7-8
D gene: NA
J gene: TRBJ1-1
clone size: NA

CDR3 protein: CAISATGGTNGEQYF
CDR3 DNA: TGTGCCATCAGTGCCACAGGGGGAACTAATGGCGAGCAGTACTTC
V gene: TRBV10-3
D gene: TRBD1
J gene: TRBJ2-7
clone size: NA

CDR3 protein: CASSYSGGRTDTQYF
CDR3 DNA: TGTGCCAGCAGTTACTCGGGGGGGCGGACAGATACGCAGTATTTT
V gene: TRBV6-5
D gene: NA
J gene: TRBJ2-3
clone size: once

CDR3 protein: CASSSTGIRNEQYF
CDR3 DNA: TGTGCCAGCAGCTCAACAGGGATTCGGAACGAGCAGTACTTC
V gene: TRBV5-6
D gene: NA
J gene: TRBJ2-7
clone size: NA

CDR3 protein: CASSQNRASYNEQFF
CDR3 DNA: TGTGCCAGCAGCCAAAACAGGGCCTCCTACAATGAGCAGTTCTTC
V gene: TRBV4-2
D gene: NA
J gene: TRBJ2-1
clone size: NA

CDR3 protein: CASSQFRQGPTNEKLFF
CDR3 DNA: TGCGCCAGCAGCCAATTTAGACAGGGCCCAACTAATGAAAAACTGTTTTTT
V gene: TRBV4-1
D gene: TRBD1
J gene: TRBJ1-4
clone size: NA

CDR3 protein: CAWISGGASTQYF
CDR3 DNA: TGTGCCTGGATTAGCGGGGGGGCCTCTACGCAGTATTTT
V gene: TRBV30
D gene: TRBD2
J gene: TRBJ2-3
clone size: NA

CDR3 protein: CAVAGGNDAGELFF
CDR3 DNA: TGTGCCGTGGCGGGGGGCAATGACGCCGGGGAGCTGTTTTTT
V gene: TRBV10-3
D gene: TRBD2
J gene: TRBJ2-2
clone size: NA

CDR3 protein: CAWQRGPYNEQFF
CDR3 DNA: TGTGCCTGGCAGCGGGGGCCCTACAATGAGCAGTTCTTC
V gene: TRBV30
D gene: TRBD2
J gene: TRBJ2-1
clone size: NA

CDR3 protein: CASRPATGANTEAFF
CDR3 DNA: TGTGCCAGCAGACCCGCGACAGGGGCGAACACTGAAGCTTTCTTT
V gene: TRBV6-1
D gene: TRBD1
J gene: TRBJ1-1
clone size: NA

CDR3 protein: CAGHMNLNTEAFF
CDR3 DNA: TGTGCGGGACATATGAATCTGAACACTGAAGCTTTCTTT
V gene: TRBV2
D gene: NA
J gene: TRBJ1-1
clone size: NA

CDR3 protein: CASGGAYNEQFF
CDR3 DNA: TGTGCCAGCGGGGGGGCCTACAATGAGCAGTTCTTC
V gene: TRBV5-4
D gene: TRBD2
J gene: TRBJ2-1
clone size: NA

CDR3 protein: CASSEATGGPSNQPQHF
CDR3 DNA: TGTGCCAGCAGTGAAGCGACAGGGGGCCCTAGCAATCAGCCCCAGCATTTT
V gene: TRBV6-1
D gene: TRBD1
J gene: TRBJ1-5
clone size: once

CDR3 protein: CASSDPGISTEAFF
CDR3 DNA: TGCGCCAGCAGTGACCCAGGGATTTCCACTGAAGCTTTCTTT
V gene: TRBV10-1
D gene: NA
J gene: TRBJ1-1
clone size: NA

CDR3 protein: CASSKDRGVLANYGYTF
CDR3 DNA: TGTGCCAGCAGCAAAGACAGGGGCGTACTAGCTAACTATGGCTACACCTTC
V gene: TRBV13
D gene: TRBD1
J gene: TRBJ1-2
clone size: NA

CDR3 protein: CASSPEEYTQYF
CDR3 DNA: TGTGCCAGCTCACCCGAAGAGTACACGCAGTATTTT
V gene: TRBV18
D gene: NA
J gene: TRBJ2-3
clone size: few

CDR3 protein: CAAHGGASEKLFF
CDR3 DNA: TGTGCCGCCCACGGGGGGGCTAGTGAAAAACTGTTTTTT
V gene: TRBV6-1
D gene: NA
J gene: TRBJ1-4
clone size: NA

CDR3 protein: CASGGDRGQNGYTF
CDR3 DNA: TGTGCCAGCGGAGGGGACAGGGGGCAGAATGGCTACACCTTC
V gene: TRBV27
D gene: TRBD1
J gene: TRBJ1-2
clone size: NA

CDR3 protein: CASNTQGAGGYTF
CDR3 DNA: TGCGCCAGCAACACACAGGGGGCCGGGGGCTACACCTTC
V gene: TRBV10-2
D gene: TRBD1
J gene: TRBJ1-2
clone size: NA

CDR3 protein: CASSFHGQANYGYTF
CDR3 DNA: TGTGCCAGCAGCTTCCATGGACAGGCTAACTATGGCTACACCTTC
V gene: TRBV11-2
D gene: TRBD1
J gene: TRBJ1-2
clone size: NA

CDR3 protein: CASSLGLSRVGAFF
CDR3 DNA: TGTGCCAGCAGCTTAGGCCTCAGCAGGGTCGGGGCTTTCTTT
V gene: TRBV13
D gene: NA
J gene: TRBJ1-1
clone size: NA

CDR3 protein: CASSTGQGTYEQYF
CDR3 DNA: TGTGCCAGCAGCACTGGACAGGGGACCTACGAGCAGTACTTC
V gene: TRBV6-6
D gene: TRBD1
J gene: TRBJ2-7
clone size: NA

CDR3 protein: CASSLLSSGGYEQYF
CDR3 DNA: TGCGCCAGCAGCTTGTTGTCTAGCGGGGGCTACGAGCAGTACTTC
V gene: TRBV5-1
D gene: TRBD2
J gene: TRBJ2-7
clone size: NA

CDR3 protein: CASSRDRNTGELFF
CDR3 DNA: TGCGCCAGCAGCCGGGACAGAAACACCGGGGAGCTGTTTTTT
V gene: TRBV4-3
D gene: TRBD1
J gene: TRBJ2-2
clone size: NA

CDR3 protein: CASSYGLAPNTDTQYF
CDR3 DNA: TGTGCCAGCAGTTACGGACTAGCTCCCAACACAGATACGCAGTATTTT
V gene: TRBV6-5
D gene: TRBD2
J gene: TRBJ2-3
clone size: NA

CDR3 protein: CASSLKRGTWETQYF
CDR3 DNA: TGTGCCAGCAGTCTTAAGCGGGGGACATGGGAGACCCAGTACTTC
V gene: TRBV2
D gene: TRBD2
J gene: TRBJ2-5
clone size: NA

CDR3 protein: CASSLVDTSSYEQYF
CDR3 DNA: TGTGCCAGCAGCTTAGTAGACACGAGCTCCTACGAGCAGTACTTC
V gene: TRBV7-2
D gene: NA
J gene: TRBJ2-7
clone size: NA

CDR3 protein: CASSPGGGADTQYF
CDR3 DNA: TGTGCCAGCAGCCCGGGAGGGGGGGCAGATACGCAGTATTTT
V gene: TRBV7-8
D gene: TRBD2
J gene: TRBJ2-3
clone size: NA

CDR3 protein: CASSLVSADTQYF
CDR3 DNA: TGTGCCAGCAGCTTAGTTAGTGCAGATACGCAGTATTTT
V gene: TRBV7-9
D gene: NA
J gene: TRBJ2-3
clone size: NA

CDR3 protein: CASSGGLAGGTDTQYF
CDR3 DNA: TGTGCCAGCTCTGGGGGACTAGCGGGGGGCACAGATACGCAGTATTTT
V gene: TRBV7-3
D gene: TRBD2
J gene: TRBJ2-3
clone size: NA

CDR3 protein: CASSLTTGGTEAFF
CDR3 DNA: TGTGCCAGCAGCCTCACGACAGGCGGCACTGAAGCTTTCTTT
V gene: TRBV13
D gene: NA
J gene: TRBJ1-1
clone size: NA

CDR3 protein: CASSLSFHQPQHF
CDR3 DNA: TGTGCCAGCAGCTTGTCATTCCATCAGCCCCAGCATTTT
V gene: TRBV5-5
D gene: NA
J gene: TRBJ1-5
clone size: few

CDR3 protein: CASSYSRGSYEQYF
CDR3 DNA: TGTGCCAGCAGTTACTCGAGAGGCTCCTACGAGCAGTACTTC
V gene: TRBV6-5
D gene: NA
J gene: TRBJ2-7
clone size: NA

CDR3 protein: CAWSVLINTEAFF
CDR3 DNA: TGTGCCTGGAGTGTACTAATCAACACTGAAGCTTTCTTT
V gene: TRBV30
D gene: NA
J gene: TRBJ1-1
clone size: NA

CDR3 protein: CASSLPEQGPWSGYTF
CDR3 DNA: TGTGCCAGCAGCTTACCCGAACAGGGGCCGTGGAGTGGCTACACCTTC
V gene: TRBV7-8
D gene: TRBD1
J gene: TRBJ1-2
clone size: NA

CDR3 protein: CASSLNRGNNEQFF
CDR3 DNA: TGTGCCAGCAGCTTAAACCGGGGGAACAATGAGCAGTTCTTC
V gene: TRBV11-2
D gene: NA
J gene: TRBJ2-1
clone size: NA

CDR3 protein: CASKGESNQPQHF
CDR3 DNA: TGTGCCAGCAAGGGGGAAAGCAATCAGCCCCAGCATTTT
V gene: TRBV6-1
D gene: NA
J gene: TRBJ1-5
clone size: NA

CDR3 protein: CASSLGGLNTGELFF
CDR3 DNA: TGCGCCAGCAGCTTGGGTGGCCTGAACACCGGGGAGCTGTTTTTT
V gene: TRBV5-1
D gene: NA
J gene: TRBJ2-2
clone size: NA

CDR3 protein: CSVSRTGAEGDTQYF
CDR3 DNA: TGCAGCGTGTCACGGACAGGGGCCGAAGGGGATACGCAGTATTTT
V gene: TRBV29-1
D gene: TRBD1
J gene: TRBJ2-3
clone size: NA

CDR3 protein: CASSRGPGQGPTIYF
CDR3 DNA: TGTGCCAGCAGCCGGGGTCCGGGACAGGGCCCCACCATATATTTT
V gene: TRBV6-5
D gene: TRBD1
J gene: TRBJ1-3
clone size: few

CDR3 protein: CASSRVGGGGDTQYF
CDR3 DNA: TGTGCCAGTAGCCGAGTCGGCGGGGGTGGAGATACGCAGTATTTT
V gene: TRBV19
D gene: TRBD2
J gene: TRBJ2-3
clone size: NA

CDR3 protein: CASSSPGGGAANTGELFF
CDR3 DNA: TGTGCCAGCAGCTCCCCTGGGGGCGGTGCGGCGAACACCGGGGAGCTGTTTTTT
V gene: TRBV7-9
D gene: NA
J gene: TRBJ2-2
clone size: NA

CDR3 protein: CASSLGLARGNEKLFF
CDR3 DNA: TGTGCCAGCAGCTTAGGGCTGGCCAGGGGCAATGAAAAACTGTTTTTT
V gene: TRBV7-2
D gene: NA
J gene: TRBJ1-4
clone size: NA

CDR3 protein: CASSYFGGNCQPQHF
CDR3 DNA: TGTGCCAGCAGTTACTTCGGGGGAAATTGTCAGCCCCAGCATTTT
V gene: TRBV6-7
D gene: NA
J gene: TRBJ1-5
clone size: NA

CDR3 protein: CASSDEVNQPQHF
CDR3 DNA: TGTGCCAGCAGTGACGAGGTCAATCAGCCCCAGCATTTT
V gene: TRBV6-4
D gene: NA
J gene: TRBJ1-5
clone size: NA

CDR3 protein: CASSYGSGGLWEQYF
CDR3 DNA: TGTGCCAGCAGTTACGGAAGCGGGGGGCTTTGGGAGCAGTACTTC
V gene: TRBV6-5
D gene: TRBD2
J gene: TRBJ2-7
clone size: NA

CDR3 protein: CASSESLLYGYTF
CDR3 DNA: TGTGCCAGCAGTGAGTCTCTTCTCTATGGCTACACCTTC
V gene: TRBV6-1
D gene: NA
J gene: TRBJ1-2
clone size: NA

CDR3 protein: CASSRQGMNTEAFF
CDR3 DNA: TGTGCCAGCAGCAGACAGGGGATGAACACTGAAGCTTTCTTT
V gene: TRBV7-2
D gene: TRBD1
J gene: TRBJ1-1
clone size: few

CDR3 protein: CASSQDPTEQFF
CDR3 DNA: TGTGCCAGCAGCCAAGACCCTACTGAGCAGTTCTTC
V gene: TRBV14
D gene: NA
J gene: TRBJ2-1
clone size: NA

CDR3 protein: CASSLATGAQDTQYF
CDR3 DNA: TGTGCCAGCAGCTTAGCGACAGGGGCTCAAGATACGCAGTATTTT
V gene: TRBV7-2
D gene: TRBD1
J gene: TRBJ2-3
clone size: NA

CDR3 protein: CASSLGQGAVGTEAFF
CDR3 DNA: TGCGCCAGCAGCTTGGGACAGGGGGCGGTGGGCACTGAAGCTTTCTTT
V gene: TRBV5-1
D gene: TRBD1
J gene: TRBJ1-1
clone size: NA

CDR3 protein: CSVQGAGGYTF
CDR3 DNA: TGCAGCGTCCAGGGGGCTGGTGGCTACACCTTC
V gene: TRBV29-1
D gene: TRBD1
J gene: TRBJ1-2
clone size: NA

CDR3 protein: CSVREGPNTEAFF
CDR3 DNA: TGCAGCGTTCGGGAGGGACCCAACACTGAAGCTTTCTTT
V gene: TRBV29-1
D gene: NA
J gene: TRBJ1-1
clone size: once